One and the same sample provided the 21 T cell receptor beta chains below, sequenced in a study of cytomegalovirus exposure and HLA in healthy donors. This table comes from immunoSEQ multiplex PCR, and its TCRdb copy is limited to in-frame clones, with some not included. In the table there are about 180,000 clones, roughly 85% of which are singletons. The sequencing sample was made of PBMCs. The origin of the receptors is a man aged 18 to 30 in good health and CMV-seropositive.

The chain uses TRBV11-2 and TRBJ1-2, with 7 bases that match TRBD1. With V trimmed by 4 bases and J by 2 bases, 1 base remained unmatched. The CDR3 runs 13 residues. CDR1 and CDR2 from the germline V gene are SGHAT and FQNNGV. The CDR3 region is CASSSQGNYGYTF. Here the CDR3 DNA reads TGTGCCAGCAGCTCACAGGGGAACTATGGCTACACCTTC. The entire variable domain, with the rest obtained from reference TRBV11-2 and TRBJ1-2, is as follows: EAGVAQSPRYKIIEKRQSVAFWCNPISGHATLYWYQQILGQGPKLLIQFQNNGVVDDSQLPKDRFSAERLKGVDSTLKIQPAKLEDSAVYLCASSSQGNYGYTFGSGTRLTVV.

The genes are TRBV28 and TRBJ1-1; D not resolved. The CDR3 length is 12 residues. The V gene's germline CDR1 is MDHEN and CDR2 SYDVKM. Trimming pared 5 bases from V and 6 bases from J, leaving 10 bases between. CDR3 nucleotide sequence: TGTGCCAGCAGTCTAACGGGTGCTGAAGCTTTCTTT. It translates to CASSLTGAEAFF.

In its sample, this clone was seen a few times. This chain links TRBV6-1 with TRBJ2-7; a possible D gene is TRBD2 (5 bases). The CDR3 extends over 16 amino acids. Trimming took 3 bases from V and 2 from J, leaving 17 bases between them. Germline V lookup: CDR1 MNHNS, CDR2 SASEGT. In DNA, the CDR3 is TGTGCCAGCAGTGACCCGGCGGGCAGTAACCCCTACGAGCAGTACTTC. It is translated as CASSDPAGSNPYEQYF.

The CDR3 region is CASSQGVPGGDGYTF. DNA for the CDR3: TGTGCCAGCAGCCAAGGGGTGCCAGGGGGCGATGGCTACACCTTC. The chain carries TRBV4-2 and TRBJ1-2, with TRBD1 matching 8 bases. Germline V CDR1 and CDR2: LGHNA, YNFKEQ. There are 15 residues in the CDR3. Trimming cost V 1 base and J 6 bases; bases outside gene matches: 7.

The chain joins TRBV10-2 to TRBJ1-1; no definite D call. Germline V lookup: CDR1 WSHSY, CDR2 SAAADI. Trimming stripped 6 bases from V and 6 bases from J, with 8 bases between. This CDR3 spans 11 amino acids. CDR3 loop: CASREDSEAFF. In nucleotides, the CDR3 is TGCGCCAGCAGGGAGGACTCTGAAGCTTTCTTT.

The chain carries TRBV4-1 and TRBJ2-1, with D perhaps TRBD2 (7 bases). Germline loops: CDR1 MGHRA, CDR2 YSYEKL. The CDR3 covers 21 residues. Trimming removed 0 bases at V and 5 bases at J, with 29 bases between. The CDR3 sequence is CASSQDRVGMPTRRGHNEQFF. In DNA form, the CDR3 reads TGCGCCAGCAGCCAAGATCGGGTTGGGATGCCGACTAGGCGGGGGCACAATGAGCAGTTCTTC.

The chain is built from TRBV28 and TRBJ2-1; D call uncertain. Germline V CDR1 and CDR2: MDHEN, SYDVKM. The CDR3 contains 15 residues. V lost 0 bases and J 0 bases, leaving 6 bases between the germline ends. CDR3 sequence reads: CASSLWVSSYNEQFF. CDR3 bases: TGTGCCAGCAGTTTATGGGTCAGCTCCTACAATGAGCAGTTCTTC.

This chain joins TRBV7-3 and TRBJ2-5; a weak D match, TRBD2 (5 bases). CDR3 length: 14 amino acids. CDR1 is SGHTA and CDR2 is FQGTGA in the germline V gene. Trimming pared 0 bases from V and 5 bases from J, leaving 10 bases between. CDR3 in amino acids: CASSLTAVGETQYF. CDR3 in DNA: TGTGCCAGCAGCTTAACAGCGGTGGGGGAGACCCAGTACTTC.

This clone was observed many times. J is TRBJ2-6 and V is TRBV5-1; D is perhaps TRBD2 (6 bases). Germline loops: CDR1 SGHRS, CDR2 YFSETQ. The CDR3 contains 16 residues. Trimming left V 0 bases short and J 4 bases short, with 11 bases between. CDR3 DNA sequence: TGCGCCAGCAGCTTGGAGGCGGGGATGGGGGCCAACGTCCTGACTTTC. Translated: CASSLEAGMGANVLTF.

The CDR3 reads CASSLGQGYTEAFF. The CDR3 nucleotides are TGTGCCAGCAGCTTAGGACAGGGCTACACTGAAGCTTTCTTT. The rearrangement links TRBV13 to TRBJ1-1; D is possibly TRBD1 (6 bases). The CDR3 contains 14 residues. From germline, CDR1 is PRHDT and CDR2 FYEKMQ (reference sequence). The V and J ends lost 0 bases and 3 bases respectively, with 8 bases between them.

The V gene is TRBV6-4, the J gene TRBJ2-1; 9 bases align to TRBD2. The CDR3 loop spans 16 amino acids. With 3 bases clipped from V and 1 base from J, the junction kept 4 bases outside the gene matches. The germline V gene encodes CDR1 MRHNA and CDR2 SNTAGT. This chain's CDR3 is CASSDGGGGSYNEQFF. The CDR3 region has the DNA TGTGCCAGCAGTGATGGCGGGGGGGGGTCCTACAATGAGCAGTTCTTC.

The chain uses TRBV6-1 and TRBJ1-2; D is uncertain. The CDR3 runs 15 residues. Looked up from germline, CDR1 is MNHNS and CDR2 is SASEGT. V lost 1 base to trimming and J lost 4 bases, with 13 bases between them. The CDR3 DNA is TGTGCCAGCAGTGAAGGACAAGGCTTGATCTATGGCTACACCTTC. This translates into CASSEGQGLIYGYTF.

This clone has only one observation. The chain uses TRBV7-9 and TRBJ2-5, with D perhaps TRBD1 (6 bases). Germline V CDR1 and CDR2: SEHNR, FQNEAQ (reference sequence). The CDR3 is made up of 14 amino acids. V was clipped by 3 bases and J by 4 bases, with 12 bases between them. The CDR3 spells CASSFEQGVETQYF. DNA of the CDR3: TGTGCCAGCAGCTTCGAACAGGGCGTAGAGACCCAGTACTTC.

Worth noting for this clone: Other DNA sequences in the sample encode the same CDR3. The chain recombines TRBV6-5 with TRBJ2-7, with TRBD1 matching 12 bases. Looked up from germline, CDR1 is MNHEY and CDR2 is SVGAGI. CDR3 length: 14 residues. The V and J ends lost 6 bases and 4 bases, in that order; junction bases with no gene match: 4. The CDR3 loop reads CASSPGQGAYEQYF. CDR3 nucleotides: TGTGCCAGCAGCCCGGGACAGGGGGCTTACGAGCAGTACTTC.

This clone appeared once. The V gene is TRBV19, the J gene TRBJ2-2, with 9 positions matching TRBD1. CDR3 length: 15 amino acids. Unmatched junction bases numbered 3, after V lost 3 bases and J lost 4 bases. Germline lookup yields CDR1 LNHDA and CDR2 SQIVND (reference sequence). The CDR3 sequence: CASSIDRGGTGELFF. The CDR3 coding sequence is TGTGCCAGTAGTATTGACAGGGGGGGCACCGGGGAGCTGTTTTTT.

The chain links TRBV6-1 to TRBJ2-1, with no clear D. Per the germline V gene, CDR1 is MNHNS and CDR2 is SASEGT. This CDR3 has 12 residues. The V end was cut by 1 base, the J end by 7 bases, with 5 bases between. CDR3 protein: CASSEVGNEQFF. The CDR3 region has the DNA TGTGCCAGCAGTGAAGTCGGTAATGAGCAGTTCTTC.

This chain connects TRBV7-9 to TRBJ2-5; a weak D match, TRBD1 (5 bases). The length of the CDR3 is 15 residues. Trimming stripped 5 bases from V and 4 bases from J, with 17 bases between. The germline gives CDR1 SEHNR, CDR2 FQNEAQ (reference sequence). The CDR3 DNA follows: TGTGCCAGCAGCCCCCCGTTGGGGCGGATAGAGACCCAGTACTTC. This codes for CASSPPLGRIETQYF.

The chain joins TRBV30 to TRBJ1-1; the D gene is possibly TRBD1 (5 bases). CDR3 size: 15 residues. V was trimmed by 4 bases and J by 1 base, leaving 16 bases between them. Germline-derived CDR1 and CDR2 are GTSNPN and SVGIG (reference sequence). CDR3 DNA: TGTGCCTGGACCTTAGGGGTGGCTAAGAACACTGAAGCTTTCTTT. This encodes CAWTLGVAKNTEAFF.

The chain combines TRBV19 with TRBJ1-1, with no clear D. Looked up from germline, CDR1 is LNHDA and CDR2 is SQIVND (reference sequence). The ends were cut back, 7 bases at V and 3 bases at J, with 6 bases in the middle. The CDR3 has 11 residues. The CDR3 spells CASTSDTEAFF. As DNA, the CDR3 is TGTGCCAGTACCTCGGACACTGAAGCTTTCTTT.

This chain links TRBV5-1 with TRBJ1-1; D might be TRBD1 (5 bases). CDR1 SGHRS and CDR2 YFSETQ come from the germline V gene. The CDR3 is 14 residues long. V lost 7 bases and J lost 3, with 16 bases in between. The CDR3 loop is CASAPGGVDTEAFF. The CDR3 DNA reads as TGCGCCAGCGCCCCAGGAGGGGTGGACACTGAAGCTTTCTTT.

This clone was seen a few times. The V call is TRBV5-1, the J call TRBJ2-7; tentatively, D is TRBD2 (6 bases). With 4 bases removed from V and 6 bases from J, the gap between germline ends came to 17 bases. Germline V gene data show CDR1 as SGHRS and CDR2 as YFSETQ. This CDR3 region has 14 residues. The DNA for the CDR3 is TGCGCCAGCAGCCCTCCGGGGGACCGCGGCGAGCAGTACTTC. Its protein is CASSPPGDRGEQYF.